What follows are 8 T cell receptor beta chains derived from one specimen sequenced in a study of T cells in Graves' hyperthyroidism and ophthalmopathy. The source material, RNA transcripts, was used to amplify TCR beta CDR3 regions. Carried out on the TCR CDR3, a first-round RT-PCR used the HTBI primer set. In TCRdb, the multiplex PCR reads were re-called with MiXCR into one record per CDR3 protein. The sample consists of about 400,000 distinct CDR3 sequences, 15% to 17% of them appearing once. The sequencing input was blood. The receptors derive from a woman in her late teens or twenties with Graves' hyperthyroidism.

This clonotype has a count of ten or more. The chain is built from TRBV3-1 and TRBJ1-1, with D maybe TRBD1 (5 bases). The germline V gene has CDR1 LGHDT and CDR2 YNNKEL (reference sequence). V was trimmed by 10 bases and J by 1 base, leaving 10 bases between them. The CDR3 is 12 residues long. The CDR3, as DNA: TGTGCCACTTCGACAGCGAACACTGAAGCTTTCTTT. It yields the protein CATSTANTEAFF. Filled out from reference TRBV3-1 and TRBJ1-1, the complete variable domain reads DTAVSQTPKYLVTQMGNDKSIKCEQNLGHDTMYWYKQDSKKFLKIMFSYNNKELIINETVPNRFSPKSPDKAHLNLHINSLELGDSAVYFCATSTANTEAFFGQGTRLTVV.

The chain uses TRBV10-2 and TRBJ1-2; TRBD1 agrees at 8 bases. The CDR3 extends over 15 amino acids. The germline V gene has CDR1 WSHSY and CDR2 SAAADI. V lost 5 bases and J lost 4; bases outside the gene matches: 9. The CDR3 DNA is TGCGCCAGCAGTAGTGCCAGGGGGCTTCGCTATGGCTACACCTTC. The encoded protein is CASSSARGLRYGYTF.

Here the CDR3 DNA reads TGCGCCAGCAGCTCTCCCCCCCGGGGGGAGCTGTTTTTT. Protein: CASSSPPRGELFF. The chain recombines TRBV5-1 with TRBJ2-2; unclear D gene. The CDR3 extends over 13 amino acids. The V end was cut by 3 bases, the J end by 8 bases, with 11 bases between. Germline V lookup: CDR1 SGHRS, CDR2 YFSETQ.

This clonotype was detected many times. The chain combines TRBV28 with TRBJ1-5; D might be TRBD1 (6 bases). CDR1 and CDR2 (germline): MDHEN, SYDVKM. The CDR3 spans 13 residues. Trimming stripped 6 bases from V and 6 bases from J, with 12 bases between. Here the CDR3 DNA reads TGTGCCAGCAGAACTGGGGGGCGTCAGCCCCAGCATTTT. This encodes CASRTGGRQPQHF.

There are a few counts of this clonotype. This chain connects TRBV7-2 to TRBJ2-7, with TRBD1 as a possible D gene (6 bases). The V gene's germline CDR1 is SGHTA and CDR2 FQGNSA. CDR3 length equals 15 residues. Deletions cut 1 base from V and 2 bases from J, with 12 bases between. For the CDR3, the DNA is TGTGCCAGCAGCTTAGGACAGGTTAAGACCTACGAGCAGTACTTC. Translating gives CASSLGQVKTYEQYF.

A few counts support this clonotype. The chain recombines TRBV10-2 with TRBJ2-7; D gene uncertain. The CDR3 is 15 residues long. V was shortened by 8 bases and J by 2 bases, with 19 bases between the two germline ends. The germline V gene encodes CDR1 WSHSY and CDR2 SAAADI. The chain's CDR3 is CASHSWVTRPYEQYF. The DNA of the CDR3 is TGCGCCAGCCATTCCTGGGTTACGAGGCCCTACGAGCAGTACTTC.

This clonotype showed up many times. The chain employs TRBV27 and TRBJ2-4; TRBD1 matches at 10 bases. The germline gives CDR1 MNHEY, CDR2 SMNVEV (reference sequence). This CDR3 has 13 amino acids. V lost 10 bases to trimming and J lost 9 bases; unmatched junction nucleotides: 9. CDR3 in DNA: TGTGCCACCAGGGACAGGGGATCTGGCATTCAGTACTTC. It yields the protein CATRDRGSGIQYF.

The gene calls are TRBV3-1 and TRBJ2-3, with a possible D match to TRBD2 (6 bases). With 5 bases removed from V and 3 bases from J, the gap between germline ends came to 15 bases. The CDR3 consists of 15 residues. Germline CDR1 reads LGHDT; CDR2 reads YNNKEL (reference sequence). Written as DNA, the CDR3 is TGTGCCAGCAGCTCCCAAGCGGGTAGTACAGATACGCAGTATTTT. It translates to CASSSQAGSTDTQYF.